The 16 T cell receptor beta chains listed next were all sequenced from one sample in a study of response to subunit inactivated influenza vaccine. TCRdb recomputed calls from the RT-PCR reads with MiXCR, one row per CDR3 protein. The table shows over 800,000 distinct CDR3 sequences, with 21% occurring only once. Sequenced material: PBMCs from blood, taken roughly 5 days after vaccination. The receptors originated from a man in his fifties who received an inactivated influenza vaccine.

This clonotype was observed a few times. J is TRBJ2-1 and V is TRBV7-9; D may be TRBD1 (6 bases). This CDR3 comprises 14 residues. Per the germline V gene, CDR1 is SEHNR and CDR2 is FQNEAQ (reference sequence). The V end was cut by 5 bases, the J end by 4 bases, with 12 bases between. The CDR3 bases are TGTGCCAGCAGCATCACCCAGGGGTACAATGAGCAGTTCTTC. Its translation is CASSITQGYNEQFF.

The chain uses TRBV20-1 and TRBJ2-3, with no clear D. This CDR3 has 11 amino acids. The germline V gene has CDR1 DFQATT and CDR2 SNEGSKA (reference sequence). The V end lost 7 bases, the J end lost 6 bases, and 11 bases lay between the germline ends. As DNA, the CDR3 is TGCAGTGTTCCGGCCCCGGATACGCAGTATTTT. It translates to CSVPAPDTQYF.

This clonotype was seen only a few times. The chain combines TRBV28 with TRBJ1-6; no definite D call. V was shortened by 6 bases and J by 6 bases, with 15 bases between the two germline ends. The CDR3 has 15 amino acids. CDR1 MDHEN and CDR2 SYDVKM come from the germline V gene. For the CDR3, the DNA is TGTGCCAGCAGGAGACTGGGGAGTAGTAATTCACCCCTCCACTTT. Residues: CASRRLGSSNSPLHF.

This sequence joins TRBV20-1 and TRBJ1-1; the match to TRBD1 covers 9 bases. This CDR3 has 16 amino acids. CDR1 and CDR2 (germline): DFQATT, SNEGSKA (reference sequence). The J segment lost 4 bases and the V segment lost 1 base, leaving 10 bases of the junction unmatched. As DNA, the CDR3 is TGCAGTGCTAGAGGGCGCCTGGGGACAGGGACCACTGAAGCTTTCTTT. Its translation: CSARGRLGTGTTEAFF.

The sample holds many counts of this clonotype. V usage is TRBV12-3 or TRBV12-4 and J usage is TRBJ2-3, with 7 bases aligning to TRBD2. The trim removed 8 bases at V and 4 bases at J, leaving 6 bases unmatched. The CDR3 consists of 13 residues. The CDR3: CASSAGVADTQYF. Here the CDR3 DNA reads TGTGCCAGCTCGGCGGGGGTGGCAGATACGCAGTATTTT.

The chain joins TRBV4-3 to TRBJ2-2, with D tentatively TRBD2 (7 bases). Germline-derived CDR1 and CDR2 are LGHNA and YSLEER. This CDR3 has 16 residues. V was pared by 4 bases and J by 2 bases, with 14 bases between. The CDR3 DNA follows: TGCGCCAGCAGCCCCAGGCCGGGGGGCAACACCGGGGAGCTGTTTTTT. It codes for CASSPRPGGNTGELFF.

The chain carries TRBV10-3 and TRBJ2-7, with D unclear. CDR1 is ENHRY, CDR2 SYGVKD, per germline. This CDR3 has 13 residues. V lost 8 bases, J lost 0 bases, and 11 bases lay in between. The chain's CDR3 is CAIGSRRSYEQYF. The CDR3, as DNA: TGTGCCATCGGATCCAGACGCTCCTACGAGCAGTACTTC.

This chain links TRBV20-1 with TRBJ1-6; 10 positions match TRBD1. The CDR3 runs to 16 residues. With 3 bases clipped from V and 9 bases from J, the junction kept 11 bases outside the gene matches. Germline CDR1 is DFQATT and CDR2 is SNEGSKA (reference sequence). CDR3 bases: TGCAGTGCTAGTCGTCGGGACAGGGGTTTAGGTTCACCCCTCCACTTT. The encoded protein is CSASRRDRGLGSPLHF.

This clonotype was picked up a small number of times. The V and J genes are TRBV27 and TRBJ2-1, with TRBD1 identical over 7 bases. The J segment lost 8 bases and the V segment lost 10 bases, leaving 14 bases of the junction unmatched. CDR3 length: 14 amino acids. The germline gives CDR1 MNHEY, CDR2 SMNVEV (reference sequence). As DNA, the CDR3 is TGTGCCACCTCTGAAACAAACAGGGGAGATGAGCAGTTCTTC. Its translation: CATSETNRGDEQFF.

In this sample, this clonotype turned up a few times. The chain carries TRBV24-1 and TRBJ1-1; 9 nucleotides agree with TRBD1. The CDR3 spans 15 residues. Germline V gene data show CDR1 as KGHDR and CDR2 as SFDVKD. V lost 5 bases, J lost 6 bases, and 9 bases stayed unmatched. CDR3 in amino acids: CATSGKGQGFSEAFF. The CDR3 DNA reads as TGTGCCACCAGTGGAAAGGGACAGGGATTCTCTGAAGCTTTCTTT.

The J gene is TRBJ2-3, the V gene TRBV12-3 or TRBV12-4; TRBD2 aligns across 7 bases. Trimming cost V 2 bases and J 0 bases; bases outside gene matches: 5. The CDR3 has 16 residues. This CDR3 is CASSLWSGGSTDTQYF. The CDR3 DNA is TGTGCCAGCAGTTTATGGTCCGGGGGGAGCACAGATACGCAGTATTTT.

This clonotype was seen a handful of times. The rearrangement joins TRBV20-1 to TRBJ2-7, with D perhaps TRBD2 (5 bases). The germline CDR1 and CDR2 sequences are DFQATT and SNEGSKA (reference sequence). V shed 4 bases and J shed 6 bases, with 13 bases lying between them. The CDR3 has 12 residues. The CDR3: CSATSEGLEQYF. The CDR3 DNA follows: TGCAGTGCTACCAGCGAGGGCCTCGAGCAGTACTTC.

This clonotype was observed a few times. This chain joins TRBV15 and TRBJ2-2; D perhaps matches TRBD1 (5 bases). Trimming took off 0 bases at V and 1 base at J, with 9 bases between the two ends. The CDR3 consists of 16 residues. Germline V gene lookup returns CDR1 LNHNV and CDR2 YYDKDF (reference sequence). The CDR3 coding sequence is TGTGCCACCAGCAGAGATAGGGGATGGAACACCGGGGAGCTGTTTTTT. The encoded protein is CATSRDRGWNTGELFF.

The rearrangement joins TRBV9 to TRBJ2-1, with TRBD2 as a possible D gene (5 bases). Deletions cut 3 bases from V and 6 bases from J, with 16 bases between. The CDR3 contains 15 residues. Germline CDR1 is SGDLS and CDR2 is YYNGEE. The DNA of the CDR3 is TGTGCCAGCAGCGCCAGCGGTTTGGAAGCCAATGAGCAGTTCTTC. It translates to CASSASGLEANEQFF.

This clonotype has just a few counts. The chain uses TRBV5-1 and TRBJ2-7; maybe TRBD2 (5 bases). The CDR3 extends over 14 amino acids. Germline V lookup: CDR1 SGHRS, CDR2 YFSETQ. Trimming took off 0 bases at V and 2 bases at J, with 9 bases between the two ends. CDR3 in amino acids: CASSLVPGTYEQYF. In nucleotides, the CDR3 is TGCGCCAGCAGCTTGGTTCCGGGAACCTACGAGCAGTACTTC.

This clonotype has a count of ten or more. The chain joins TRBV29-1 to TRBJ2-1; no clear D gene. Germline loops: CDR1 SQVTM, CDR2 ANQGSEA. CDR3 length equals 9 residues. Trimming took off 0 bases at V and 10 bases at J, with 1 base between the two ends. The CDR3 DNA sequence: TGCAGCGTTGAAGAGGAGCAGTTCTTC. This gives the protein CSVEEEQFF.